A single T cell receptor (beta chain) is shown here with its context. Its antigen is unidentified. Assay used: immunoSEQ multiplex PCR; TCRdb lists only in-frame clones, some missing. This sample carries 150,000 to 200,000 clones, around 88% of them seen once, and the ten largest clones take around 1.6%. The sample originates from a study of cytomegalovirus exposure and HLA in healthy donors. Findings of the study overall: Researchers catalogued about 150 TCR beta chains as cytomegalovirus-associated. Rare TCR sequences predominated, though certain public TCRs were found in many donors.

The clonotype originates from a woman under 30 in good health and CMV-seronegative. Material: PBMCs.

DNA for the CDR3: TGTGCCAGCAGCTTAGGGACAGGAGCCTCCGGGGAGCTGTTTTTT. This translates into CASSLGTGASGELFF. The V call is TRBV11-3, the J call TRBJ2-2, with 7 bases aligning to TRBD1. The CDR3 extends over 15 amino acids. CDR1 is SGHNT, CDR2 YENEEA, per germline. Losses at the gene ends were 1 base for V and 6 bases for J; bases not matched to a gene: 5.